The next 22 T cell receptor beta chains were all read from a single sample in a study of T-cell memory formation after mild COVID-19. TCRdb re-called the 5' RACE reads through MiXCR, storing one row per CDR3 protein. The sample has a few hundred thousand distinct CDR3 sequences; roughly a tenth are singletons. The sequencing sample was made of PBMCs or a T cell subset sorted from them (not recorded which). These receptor sequences come from a man younger than 35 who had mild COVID-19 (a few samples of this study predate the infection). Cell type and time point are not known.

This clonotype was seen a handful of times. The chain recombines TRBV4-1 with TRBJ2-7, with 8 bases identical to TRBD2. Germline V gene sequence: CDR1 MGHRA, CDR2 YSYEKL. The length of the CDR3 is 15 residues. After removal of 4 bases from V and 2 bases from J, the junction contained 7 bases not matched to a gene. The chain's CDR3 is CASSPAGGDPYEQYF. The CDR3 DNA follows: TGCGCCAGCAGCCCAGCCGGGGGGGATCCCTACGAGCAGTACTTC.

This clonotype came up many times. V gene TRBV11-2 combines with J gene TRBJ2-5; the D is unclear. The germline CDR1 and CDR2 sequences are SGHAT and FQNNGV. The CDR3 sequence is 12 residues long. Trimming removed 3 bases at V and 3 bases at J, with 5 bases between. CDR3 coding DNA: TGTGCCAGCAGCTTCCGGGAAGAGACCCAGTACTTC. Translated, it gives CASSFREETQYF.

This chain's CDR3 is CASSWTGLSTDTQYF. The CDR3, as DNA: TGCGCCAGCAGCTGGACGGGACTTAGCACAGATACGCAGTATTTT. The J gene is TRBJ2-3, the V gene TRBV5-1; D might be TRBD2 (6 bases). The V gene lost 3 bases and the J gene lost 0 bases, with 11 bases spanning the gap. The germline CDR1 and CDR2 sequences are SGHRS and YFSETQ. CDR3 length equals 15 residues. The entire variable domain, with the rest obtained from reference TRBV5-1 and TRBJ2-3, is as follows: KAGVTQTPRYLIKTRGQQVTLSCSPISGHRSVSWYQQTPGQGLQFLFEYFSETQRNKGNFPGRFSGRQFSNSRSEMNVSTLELGDSALYLCASSWTGLSTDTQYFGPGTRLTVL.

Only a few counts were recorded for this clonotype. The chain joins TRBV4-3 to TRBJ2-3; 8 nucleotides line up with TRBD2. Germline V gene sequence: CDR1 LGHNA, CDR2 YSLEER. CDR3 length: 15 amino acids. V dropped 0 bases and J dropped 6; count of bases not matched to a gene: 5. CDR3 sequence reads: CASSQDSGAWDTQYF. For the CDR3, the DNA is TGCGCCAGCAGCCAAGATAGCGGGGCATGGGATACGCAGTATTTT.

The chain carries TRBV9 and TRBJ1-1; D call uncertain. Trimming cost V 4 bases and J 2 bases, with 15 bases left between them. Germline lookup yields CDR1 SGDLS and CDR2 YYNGEE. There are 15 residues in the CDR3. In DNA, the CDR3 is TGTGCCAGCAGCCCGACGACCGGAATAAACACTGAAGCTTTCTTT. As protein: CASSPTTGINTEAFF.

This clonotype was observed at least ten times. The chain joins TRBV5-1 to TRBJ2-1, with D perhaps TRBD1 or TRBD2 (6 bases each). This CDR3 is 16 amino acids long. From germline, CDR1 is SGHRS and CDR2 YFSETQ. V was trimmed by 2 bases and J by 2 bases, leaving 14 bases between them. The DNA for the CDR3 is TGCGCCAGCAGCTTCGGAGGGGGGTCAACCTACAATGAGCAGTTCTTC. Protein: CASSFGGGSTYNEQFF.

This clonotype has a handful of counts. The rearrangement links TRBV29-1 to TRBJ2-5; D is tentatively TRBD1 or TRBD2 (5 bases each). This CDR3 spans 14 amino acids. Trimming removed 7 bases at V and 5 bases at J, with 20 bases between. Germline CDR1 and CDR2: SQVTM and ANQGSEA. The CDR3 is CSGDGPTVGETQYF. The CDR3 DNA is TGCAGCGGGGACGGGCCAACGGTGGGCGAGACCCAGTACTTC.

This clonotype was observed a few times. This rearrangement joins TRBV7-2 to TRBJ2-3; tentatively, D is TRBD2 (6 bases). Germline loops: CDR1 SGHTA, CDR2 FQGNSA. The CDR3 extends over 16 amino acids. V was cut by 3 bases and J by 0 bases, with 13 bases left in between. The CDR3 nucleotides read TGTGCCAGCAGCTTTCCGGTGGGGGGTAGCACAGATACGCAGTATTTT. It translates to CASSFPVGGSTDTQYF.

The genes are TRBV7-2 and TRBJ2-3, with TRBD1 matching 7 bases. The CDR3 has 16 residues. CDR1 is SGHTA, CDR2 FQGNSA, per germline. Trimming took 5 bases from V and 1 from J; bases not matched to a gene: 9. The CDR3 DNA reads TGTGCCAGCAGCCCACAGACAGGGTCGGGCACAGATACGCAGTATTTT. This codes for CASSPQTGSGTDTQYF. The full variable domain, in which reference TRBV7-2 and TRBJ2-3 provide the parts outside the CDR3, is GAGVSQSPSNKVTEKGKDVELRCDPISGHTALYWYRQSLGQGLEFLIYFQGNSAPDKSGLPSDRFSAERTGGSVSTLTIQRTQQEDSAVYLCASSPQTGSGTDTQYFGPGTRLTVL.

This clonotype was counted a few times. The chain joins TRBV19 to TRBJ1-2, with D tentatively TRBD1 (5 bases). CDR1 and CDR2 (germline): LNHDA, SQIVND (reference sequence). The CDR3 extends over 11 amino acids. V was pared by 7 bases and J by 5 bases, with 8 bases between. The CDR3 coding sequence is TGTGCCAGTAAGGAGGGGTATGGCTACACCTTC. Translated, it gives CASKEGYGYTF.

This clonotype has only a few counts. This chain joins TRBV7-6 and TRBJ2-5, with D hard to call. Trimming took 1 base from V and 3 from J, leaving 6 bases between them. CDR3 length: 13 amino acids. Germline lookup yields CDR1 SGHVS and CDR2 FNYEAQ. The CDR3 is CASSLVQKETQYF. The CDR3 nucleotides are TGTGCCAGCAGCTTAGTGCAGAAAGAGACCCAGTACTTC. The whole variable domain, remainder taken from reference TRBV7-6 and TRBJ2-5, is GAGVSQSPRYKVTKRGQDVALRCDPISGHVSLYWYRQALGQGPEFLTYFNYEAQQDKSGLPNDRFSAERPEGSISTLTIQRTEQRDSAMYRCASSLVQKETQYFGPGTRLLVL.

The CDR3 region has the DNA TGTGCCAGCAGCTTGGCCGGGACAATGGCCTACGAGCAGTACTTC. It translates to CASSLAGTMAYEQYF. The rearrangement uses TRBV11-2 and TRBJ2-7; D is perhaps TRBD1 (6 bases). The germline gives CDR1 SGHAT, CDR2 FQNNGV. The length of the CDR3 is 15 residues. Trimming removed 3 bases from V and 2 bases from J, with 14 bases in between.

The table lists this clonotype with a few counts. This chain uses TRBV4-1 with TRBJ2-3, with 9 bases lining up with TRBD2. This CDR3 is built from 18 residues. CDR1 is MGHRA and CDR2 is YSYEKL in the germline V gene. V lost 1 base, J lost 1 base, and 9 bases stayed unmatched. CDR3 sequence: CASSQGRGGGAGTDTQYF. CDR3 bases: TGCGCCAGCAGCCAAGGCCGGGGCGGGGGGGCCGGCACAGATACGCAGTATTTT.

This clonotype came up a few times. The chain has TRBV5-1 and TRBJ2-1; D perhaps matches TRBD1 (6 bases). V dropped 0 bases and J dropped 7 bases, with 11 bases sitting between them. This CDR3 has 14 amino acids. CDR1 and CDR2 from the germline V gene are SGHRS and YFSETQ. The CDR3 region has the DNA TGCGCCAGCAGCTTGGTAGGAAGGGGGAATGAGCAGTTCTTC. This translates into CASSLVGRGNEQFF.

This clonotype has ten or more counts. The chain joins TRBV7-9 to TRBJ1-5, with D uncertain. The CDR3 has 15 residues. V was shortened by 1 base and J by 4 bases, with 11 bases between the two germline ends. Per germline, CDR1 SEHNR and CDR2 FQNEAQ (reference sequence). CDR3 loop: CASSLDGRGNQPQHF. As DNA, the CDR3 is TGTGCCAGCAGCTTAGACGGTCGGGGTAATCAGCCCCAGCATTTT.

CDR3 DNA sequence: TGCAGTGCTAGATGGGTTGAAGCTTTCTTT. It translates to CSARWVEAFF. J is TRBJ1-1 and V is TRBV20-1, with D unclear. This CDR3 spans 10 amino acids. Trimming cost V 2 bases and J 7 bases, with 5 bases left between them. CDR1 and CDR2 from the germline V gene are DFQATT and SNEGSKA (reference sequence).

This clonotype was picked up a small number of times. This chain links TRBV2 with TRBJ2-3; TRBD2 matches 8 bases. The ends lost 4 bases at V and 1 base at J; junction bases unmatched: 4. CDR1 and CDR2 (germline): SNHLY, FYNNEI. The CDR3 length is 15 residues. The CDR3 here is CASSVGRGGTDTQYF. CDR3 nucleotides: TGTGCCAGCAGTGTCGGGCGGGGGGGCACAGATACGCAGTATTTT.

The table lists this clonotype with a few counts. This rearrangement joins TRBV5-6 to TRBJ1-6, with TRBD1 matching over 9 bases. Germline CDR1 reads SGHDT; CDR2 reads YYEEEE. After removal of 4 bases from V and 0 bases from J, the junction contained 5 bases not matched to a gene. This CDR3 comprises 17 residues. CDR3 sequence reads: CASSPGQGGSYNSPLHF. DNA of the CDR3: TGTGCCAGCAGCCCGGGACAGGGCGGCTCCTATAATTCACCCCTCCACTTT.

In this sample, this clonotype turned up many times. This may be a read error, as it is one base from a much larger clone. The gene calls are TRBV7-9 and TRBJ2-3; D perhaps matches TRBD1 (5 bases). The germline V gene has CDR1 SEHNR and CDR2 FQNEAQ (reference sequence). The CDR3 is 13 residues long. Trimming stripped 2 bases from V and 4 bases from J, with 7 bases between. CDR3 sequence (DNA): TGTGCCAGCAGCTTACAGGGCCCAGATACGCAGTATTTT. Its translation is CASSLQGPDTQYF.

This clonotype was seen a handful of times. CDR3 region: CASSQDLVGTGAYNEQFF. The CDR3 DNA reads as TGCGCCAGCAGCCAAGACCTAGTGGGGACAGGGGCCTACAATGAGCAGTTCTTC. The chain is built from TRBV4-1 and TRBJ2-1, with 10 nucleotides matching TRBD1. The germline V gene encodes CDR1 MGHRA and CDR2 YSYEKL. Trimming cost V 0 bases and J 2 bases; bases outside gene matches: 7. The CDR3 spans 18 residues.

The chain links TRBV14 to TRBJ2-5; 8 bases fit TRBD1. After removal of 4 bases from V and 0 bases from J, the junction contained 4 bases not matched to a gene. The germline V gene encodes CDR1 SGHDN and CDR2 FVKESK. The CDR3 is 15 residues long. The CDR3 protein is CASSPLDRDQETQYF. In DNA form, the CDR3 reads TGTGCCAGCAGCCCCCTGGACAGGGACCAAGAGACCCAGTACTTC.

The V call is TRBV7-2, the J call TRBJ2-5, with a tentative D call TRBD2 (6 bases). V dropped 3 bases and J dropped 5 bases, with 10 bases sitting between them. This CDR3 region has 13 residues. Germline values: CDR1 SGHTA, CDR2 FQGNSA. Here the CDR3 DNA reads TGTGCCAGCAGCTTTACTAGCTTGGAGACCCAGTACTTC. Residues: CASSFTSLETQYF. Drawing the rest from reference TRBV7-2 and TRBJ2-5, the complete variable domain is GAGVSQSPSNKVTEKGKDVELRCDPISGHTALYWYRQSLGQGLEFLIYFQGNSAPDKSGLPSDRFSAERTGGSVSTLTIQRTQQEDSAVYLCASSFTSLETQYFGPGTRLLVL.